This T cell receptor beta chain stems from a study of human T cells and chemical hapten exposure. Notes on the study in general: Having alopecia, the donors may differ immunologically from healthy people.

Methods used by the authors: From about 20,000 to 690,000 TCRs were found per sample, with a median of approximately 96,000. TCRdb redid the calling of the RACE reads with MiXCR, one entry per CDR3 protein. TCRdb assigned the V and J calls; the authors' analysis was not used. The sample records some 42,000 distinct CDR3 sequences, 8.5% to 10% being singletons. Trimming cost V 0 bases and J 4 bases; bases outside gene matches: 7. This CDR3 spans 15 amino acids. Germline CDR1 and CDR2: SQVTM and ANQGSEA. As for time point: patch test 2, 6 weeks after DPC sensitization. Specified treatment: therapeutic diphenylcyclopropenone sensitization with weekly scalp DPC. Someone pulled total RNA out of unfractionated whole blood. This clonotype was counted many times. What it recognizes is unknown.

The gene calls are TRBV29-1 and TRBJ1-2; 8 nucleotides match TRBD1. The receptor was derived from a woman aged 25 to 45 with alopecia areata. Some clones in this sample may be carry-over from other donors' samples. The sequences come from whole blood, collected in connection with sensitization to the hapten diphenylcyclopropenone (DPC). CDR3 sequence (DNA): TGCAGCGTTGAAGATGCAGGGGGCTTTATCTATGGCTACACCTTC. This encodes CSVEDAGGFIYGYTF.